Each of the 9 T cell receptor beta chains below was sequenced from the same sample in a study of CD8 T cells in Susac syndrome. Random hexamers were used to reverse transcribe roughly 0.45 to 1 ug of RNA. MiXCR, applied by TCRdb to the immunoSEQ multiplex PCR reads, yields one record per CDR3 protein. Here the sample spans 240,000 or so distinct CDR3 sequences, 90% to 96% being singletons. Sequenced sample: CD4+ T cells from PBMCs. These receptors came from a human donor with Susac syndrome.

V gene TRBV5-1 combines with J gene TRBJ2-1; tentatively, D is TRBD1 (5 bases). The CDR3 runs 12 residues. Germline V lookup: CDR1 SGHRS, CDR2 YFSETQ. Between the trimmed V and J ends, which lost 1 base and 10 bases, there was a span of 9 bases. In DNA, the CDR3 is TGCGCCAGCAGCTTGATTAGGGGCGAGCAGTTCTTC. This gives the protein CASSLIRGEQFF. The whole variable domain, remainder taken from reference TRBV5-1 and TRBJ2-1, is KAGVTQTPRYLIKTRGQQVTLSCSPISGHRSVSWYQQTPGQGLQFLFEYFSETQRNKGNFPGRFSGRQFSNSRSEMNVSTLELGDSALYLCASSLIRGEQFFGPGTRLTVL.

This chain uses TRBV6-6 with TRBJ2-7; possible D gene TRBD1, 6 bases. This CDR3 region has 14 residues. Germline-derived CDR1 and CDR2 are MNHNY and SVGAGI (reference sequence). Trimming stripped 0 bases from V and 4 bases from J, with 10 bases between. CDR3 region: CASSYSGRGYEQYF. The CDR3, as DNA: TGTGCCAGCAGTTACTCCGGCAGGGGATACGAGCAGTACTTC.

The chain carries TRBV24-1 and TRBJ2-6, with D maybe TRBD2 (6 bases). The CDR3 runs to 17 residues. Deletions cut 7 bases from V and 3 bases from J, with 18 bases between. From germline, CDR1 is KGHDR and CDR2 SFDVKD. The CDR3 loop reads CATSPGLGNVGANVLTF. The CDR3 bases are TGTGCCACCAGCCCGGGACTTGGGAATGTTGGGGCCAACGTCCTGACTTTC.

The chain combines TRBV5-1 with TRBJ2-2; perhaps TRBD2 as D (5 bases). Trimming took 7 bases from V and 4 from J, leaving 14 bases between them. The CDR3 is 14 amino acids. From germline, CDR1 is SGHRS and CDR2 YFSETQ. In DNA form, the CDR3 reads TGCGCCAGCTGGACGGGCCGGGGCACCGGGGAGCTGTTTTTT. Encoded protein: CASWTGRGTGELFF.

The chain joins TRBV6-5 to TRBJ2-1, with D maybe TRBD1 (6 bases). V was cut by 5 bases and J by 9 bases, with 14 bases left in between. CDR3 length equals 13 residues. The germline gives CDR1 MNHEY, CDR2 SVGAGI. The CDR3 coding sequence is TGTGCCAGCAGTACTCCGCAGGGGAGTGAGCAGTTCTTC. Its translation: CASSTPQGSEQFF.

The CDR3 here is CSAIETNYGYTF. CDR3 DNA sequence: TGCAGTGCTATCGAAACTAACTATGGCTACACCTTC. The chain combines TRBV20-1 with TRBJ1-2, with D unresolved. The CDR3 extends over 12 amino acids. Trimming removed 4 bases at V and 0 bases at J, with 6 bases between. Germline V gene lookup returns CDR1 DFQATT and CDR2 SNEGSKA (reference sequence).

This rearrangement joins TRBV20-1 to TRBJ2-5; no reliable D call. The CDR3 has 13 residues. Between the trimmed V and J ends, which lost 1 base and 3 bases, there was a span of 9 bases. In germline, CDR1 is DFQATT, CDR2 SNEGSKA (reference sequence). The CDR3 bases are TGCAGTGCTAGAGGGCCTAGAGAAGAGACCCAGTACTTC. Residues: CSARGPREETQYF.

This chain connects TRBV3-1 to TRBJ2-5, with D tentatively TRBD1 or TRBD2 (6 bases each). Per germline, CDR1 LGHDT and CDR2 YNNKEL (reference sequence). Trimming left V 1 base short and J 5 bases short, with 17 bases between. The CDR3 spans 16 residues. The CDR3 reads CASSQGALGGWETQYF. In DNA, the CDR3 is TGTGCCAGCAGCCAAGGGGCCCTGGGGGGCTGGGAGACCCAGTACTTC.

CDR3 protein: CASSLRWNNEQFF. Written as DNA, the CDR3 is TGTGCCAGCAGCCTGAGGTGGAACAATGAGCAGTTCTTC. The chain recombines TRBV7-8 with TRBJ2-1, with D unresolved. V was pared by 5 bases and J by 5 bases, with 10 bases between. There are 13 residues in the CDR3. The germline CDR1 and CDR2 sequences are SGHVS and FQNEAQ. Full variable domain (outside the CDR3, taken from reference TRBV7-8 and TRBJ2-1): GAGVSQSPRYKVAKRGQDVALRCDPISGHVSLFWYQQALGQGPEFLTYFQNEAQLDKSGLPSDRFFAERPEGSVSTLKIQRTQQEDSAVYLCASSLRWNNEQFFGPGTRLTVL.